This TCR beta chain comes out of a study of blood T cell repertoires in COVID-19. In the study overall: PBMCs, B-cell-depleted T cells, or T cells provided the cDNA or gDNA that made up the material.

Methods used by the authors: Amplification with reference gene primers provided the estimates of nucleated cell counts. Some clones are missing from TCRdb's copy, which holds only in-frame ones; the method was immunoSEQ multiplex PCR. That table gives V, J and clone size, and the DNA gave D and trimming. This table holds approximately 260,000 clones, about 85% found once. CDR1 and CDR2 from the germline V gene are SSHAT and FNYEAQ (reference sequence). Trimming took off 2 bases at V and 5 bases at J, with 18 bases between the two ends. The CDR3 is made up of 16 amino acids. This chain joins TRBV7-7 and TRBJ2-5; D is perhaps TRBD2 (6 bases). The TCR sequence derives from a man aged 18 to 29 with active or convalescent COVID-19. The sample consisted of peripheral blood. Here the CDR3 DNA reads TGTGCCAGCAGCTTAAGGGCGGGGTCAACGGGGGAGACCCAGTACTTC. As protein: CASSLRAGSTGETQYF.